These 32 T cell receptor beta chains were all obtained from the same sample, sequenced in a study of response to subunit inactivated influenza vaccine. TCRdb independently ran MiXCR on the RT-PCR reads; one entry per CDR3 protein. This table has roughly 710,000 distinct CDR3 sequences, 12% to 15% appearing once. The sample in question was PBMCs from blood, obtained around 15 days before vaccination. These receptors originate from a man over 45 who received an inactivated influenza vaccine.

This clonotype has only a few counts. This chain links TRBV6-2 or TRBV6-3 with TRBJ1-2; D gene uncertain. Germline CDR1 reads MNHEY; CDR2 reads SVGEGT. The ends were cut back, 2 bases at V and 0 bases at J, with 13 bases in the middle. The CDR3 is 16 residues long. The CDR3 region has the DNA TGTGCCAGCAGTTACCGTCCGGGAACCACTAACTATGGCTACACCTTC. Amino acid sequence: CASSYRPGTTNYGYTF.

This chain connects TRBV18 to TRBJ1-4; D is undetermined. Germline CDR1 KGHSH, CDR2 LQKENI. The CDR3 length is 16 residues. Trimming cost V 2 bases and J 4 bases, with 14 bases left between them. The CDR3 loop reads CASSPRTDAYNEKLFF. Written as DNA, the CDR3 is TGTGCCAGCTCACCAAGGACTGACGCGTATAATGAAAAACTGTTTTTT. Looking up the rest from reference TRBV18 and TRBJ1-4 gives the full variable domain: NAGVMQNPRHLVRRRGQEARLRCSPMKGHSHVYWYRQLPEEGLKFMVYLQKENIIDESGMPKERFSAEFPKEGPSILRIQQVVRGDSAAYFCASSPRTDAYNEKLFFGSGTQLSVL.

This clonotype has ten or more counts. The chain employs TRBV10-3 and TRBJ2-7; no reliable D call. In germline, CDR1 is ENHRY, CDR2 SYGVKD. With 5 bases removed from V and 2 bases from J, the gap between germline ends came to 10 bases. This CDR3 has 13 amino acids. CDR3 protein: CAISTQQTYEQYF. CDR3 sequence (DNA): TGTGCCATCAGTACACAACAAACCTACGAGCAGTACTTC.

This clonotype was counted a few times. V is TRBV20-1 and J is TRBJ2-1; no definite D call. V dropped 0 bases and J dropped 6 bases, with 15 bases sitting between them. Per the germline V gene, CDR1 is DFQATT and CDR2 is SNEGSKA (reference sequence). The CDR3 has 15 amino acids. CDR3 in amino acids: CSARDGMGRPNEQFF. CDR3 DNA: TGCAGTGCTAGAGATGGAATGGGCCGGCCCAATGAGCAGTTCTTC.

In its sample, this clonotype was seen many times. V usage is TRBV28 and J usage is TRBJ2-1, with D unclear. V was clipped by 2 bases and J by 10 bases, with 15 bases between them. The CDR3 covers 14 residues. Germline assignment: CDR1 MDHEN and CDR2 SYDVKM. The CDR3 nucleotides are TGTGCCAGCAGTTTAGCCCCCCCCGGGTGGGAGCAGTTCTTC. The encoded protein is CASSLAPPGWEQFF.

This chain links TRBV15 with TRBJ2-3; possibly TRBD1 or TRBD2 for D (7 bases each). V gave up 2 bases and J gave up 4 bases, with 10 bases separating them. This CDR3 is 14 amino acids long. The germline gives CDR1 LNHNV, CDR2 YYDKDF (reference sequence). CDR3 sequence: CATSRPGGADTQYF. In DNA form, the CDR3 reads TGTGCCACCAGCAGACCAGGGGGGGCAGATACGCAGTATTTT.

This clonotype turned up a few times. This rearrangement joins TRBV6-5 to TRBJ2-5, with D perhaps TRBD1 (5 bases). CDR1 is MNHEY and CDR2 is SVGAGI in the germline V gene. CDR3 length: 12 residues. Trimming took 5 bases from V and 7 from J, leaving 11 bases between them. The CDR3 is CASSPKRGTQYF. The DNA of the CDR3 is TGTGCCAGCAGTCCGAAAAGGGGGACCCAGTACTTC.

This clonotype was seen a handful of times. V usage is TRBV3-1 and J usage is TRBJ2-6, with 7 bases fitting TRBD1. Germline CDR1 is LGHDT and CDR2 is YNNKEL (reference sequence). This CDR3 comprises 18 residues. V lost 4 bases, J lost 3 bases, and 12 bases stayed unmatched. This chain's CDR3 is CASSLQGTQTVGANVLTF. The CDR3 DNA reads as TGTGCCAGCAGCCTACAGGGGACCCAGACGGTTGGGGCCAACGTCCTGACTTTC.

J is TRBJ2-5 and V is TRBV20-1; 8 bases line up with TRBD1. Germline V gives CDR1 DFQATT, CDR2 SNEGSKA (reference sequence). V was pared by 2 bases and J by 5 bases, with 10 bases of the junction left unmatched. This CDR3 spans 15 amino acids. CDR3 in amino acids: CSARSPGQGYETQYF. For the CDR3, the DNA is TGCAGTGCTAGATCCCCAGGACAGGGCTACGAGACCCAGTACTTC.

This clonotype has just a few counts. The chain has TRBV27 and TRBJ2-1; possibly TRBD1 or TRBD2 for D (5 bases each). The CDR3 loop spans 15 amino acids. CDR1 and CDR2 (germline): MNHEY, SMNVEV (reference sequence). Trimming left V 3 bases short and J 7 bases short, with 16 bases between. Here the CDR3 reads CASSFEGVGQNEQFF. The DNA of the CDR3 is TGTGCCAGCAGTTTCGAGGGAGTGGGGCAGAATGAGCAGTTCTTC.

This clonotype occurred a few times. The rearrangement joins TRBV15 to TRBJ2-1; no reliable D call. Germline V gene data show CDR1 as LNHNV and CDR2 as YYDKDF (reference sequence). The CDR3 has 13 amino acids. Trimming shortened V by 0 bases and J by 2 bases, and 2 bases separated the two germline ends. The CDR3 spells CATSRDPYNEQFF. The CDR3 DNA reads as TGTGCCACCAGCAGAGATCCCTACAATGAGCAGTTCTTC.

This clonotype has just a few counts. The rearrangement joins TRBV7-9 to TRBJ2-1; TRBD2 matches at 10 bases. Germline trimming cut 6 bases from V and 6 bases from J; bases unmatched to any gene: 8. Per germline, CDR1 SEHNR and CDR2 FQNEAQ (reference sequence). CDR3 length: 15 amino acids. As DNA, the CDR3 is TGTGCCAGCAGACTCCCTAGCGGGAGAGGCAATGAGCAGTTCTTC. Translated, it gives CASRLPSGRGNEQFF.

In its sample, this clonotype was seen a few times. The CDR3 DNA is TGCAGTGCTAGAGATCCGTCGGGAGAAGGTCCCGACGAGCAGTACTTC. As protein: CSARDPSGEGPDEQYF. The gene calls are TRBV20-1 and TRBJ2-7; maybe TRBD2 (6 bases). Germline V lookup: CDR1 DFQATT, CDR2 SNEGSKA (reference sequence). CDR3 length: 16 amino acids. V was shortened by 0 bases and J by 5 bases, with 20 bases between the two germline ends.

Ten or more counts support this clonotype. The CDR3 region has the DNA TGTGCCAGCAGCTTAGGGGGACTAGCGGGCTACAATGAGCAGTTCTTC. Encoded protein: CASSLGGLAGYNEQFF. This chain connects TRBV7-8 to TRBJ2-1, with 12 bases that match TRBD2. Looked up from germline, CDR1 is SGHVS and CDR2 is FQNEAQ. Trimming at V came to 1 base and at J to 3 bases, leaving 1 base not matched to a gene. This CDR3 comprises 16 residues.

V and J are TRBV7-8 and TRBJ1-2; D remains ambiguous. The V end was cut by 0 bases, the J end by 8 bases, with 13 bases between. Germline lookup yields CDR1 SGHVS and CDR2 FQNEAQ. CDR3 length: 14 residues. The CDR3 spells CASSLASSSEGYTF. Written as DNA, the CDR3 is TGTGCCAGCAGCTTAGCGTCCTCTTCGGAAGGCTACACCTTC.

The chain couples TRBV3-1 to TRBJ2-2, with TRBD2 matching 9 bases. The CDR3 loop spans 19 amino acids. Germline assignment: CDR1 LGHDT and CDR2 YNNKEL (reference sequence). Trimming at V came to 0 bases and at J to 0 bases, leaving 8 bases not matched to a gene. As DNA, the CDR3 is TGTGCCAGCAGCCAAGAAGCCAGACTAGCGGTTACGAACACCGGGGAGCTGTTTTTT. Translated: CASSQEARLAVTNTGELFF.

The sample holds many counts of this clonotype. The V and J genes are TRBV4-2 and TRBJ2-7; tentatively, D is TRBD1 or TRBD2 (6 bases each). CDR1 and CDR2 from the germline V gene are LGHNA and YNFKEQ. Trimming left V 1 base short and J 2 bases short, with 12 bases between. This CDR3 comprises 15 residues. The CDR3 sequence is CASSQVTGGPYEQYF. For the CDR3, the DNA is TGTGCCAGCAGCCAAGTAACCGGGGGCCCCTACGAGCAGTACTTC.

Notes on this clonotype: A much larger clone differs from this one at a single base, so this may be a read error. The chain employs TRBV6-1 and TRBJ1-5; no clear D gene. V dropped 6 bases and J dropped 2 bases, with 14 bases sitting between them. This CDR3 region has 15 residues. Looked up from germline, CDR1 is MNHNS and CDR2 is SASEGT. CDR3 sequence: CASSRNGIGNQPQHF. CDR3 nucleotide sequence: TGTGCCAGCAGCCGTAATGGGATAGGCAATCAGCCCCAGCATTTT.

This clonotype was observed many times. V usage is TRBV21-1 and J usage is TRBJ2-7; the DNA was not used to check the table's D call, TRBD1. TRBV21-1 is a pseudogene segment. The CDR3 runs to 16 residues. CDR3 nucleotides: TGTGCCAGCAGCAAAGCGCAGCCGGACAACGTTAACGAGCAGTACTTC. The encoded protein is CASSKAQPDNVNEQYF.

This chain joins TRBV28 and TRBJ2-7; the D gene is possibly TRBD2 (6 bases). Germline loops: CDR1 MDHEN, CDR2 SYDVKM. The CDR3 runs 14 residues. Trimming left V 6 bases short and J 2 bases short, with 14 bases between. CDR3 in DNA: TGTGCCAGCAGCCGGACGGGGGTCGCCTACGAGCAGTACTTC. As protein: CASSRTGVAYEQYF.

This clonotype was detected a few times. V and J are TRBV24-1 and TRBJ1-1; D gene unclear. The germline V and J ends were trimmed by 4 bases and 0 bases, with 23 bases remaining between them. This CDR3 has 19 residues. From germline, CDR1 is KGHDR and CDR2 SFDVKD. CDR3 sequence reads: CATSEFGLDVGGLNTEAFF. In DNA form, the CDR3 reads TGTGCCACCAGTGAATTTGGGTTGGATGTTGGAGGCTTGAACACTGAAGCTTTCTTT.

The chain joins TRBV24-1 to TRBJ2-7; a possible D gene is TRBD2 (5 bases). This CDR3 is 14 amino acids long. Germline CDR1 KGHDR, CDR2 SFDVKD. The V and J ends lost 0 bases and 4 bases respectively, with 9 bases between them. DNA of the CDR3: TGTGCCACCAGTGATTTGTGGGAGTTATACGAGCAGTACTTC. Amino acids: CATSDLWELYEQYF.

The chain combines TRBV12-3 or TRBV12-4 with TRBJ1-2; D gene ambiguous. This CDR3 has 13 residues. The germline V and J ends were trimmed by 2 bases and 3 bases, with 7 bases remaining between them. CDR3 sequence: CASSLLLDYGYTF. The CDR3 nucleotides read TGTGCCAGCAGTTTACTACTTGACTATGGCTACACCTTC.

This clonotype has ten or more counts. J is TRBJ2-3 and V is TRBV6-2 or TRBV6-3, with D uncertain. Trimming took 2 bases from V and 6 from J, leaving 9 bases between them. Germline V gives CDR1 MNHEY, CDR2 SVGEGT. CDR3 length: 13 amino acids. CDR3 sequence (DNA): TGTGCCAGCAGTTACGGATCCGGGGATACGCAGTATTTT. Translated, it gives CASSYGSGDTQYF.

The chain links TRBV5-1 to TRBJ2-7, with unresolved D. The V gene's germline CDR1 is SGHRS and CDR2 YFSETQ. Trimming stripped 0 bases from V and 2 bases from J, with 12 bases between. The CDR3 runs to 15 residues. The CDR3 DNA reads as TGCGCCAGCAGCTTGGATGGGCGGAACGCCTACGAGCAGTACTTC. It encodes CASSLDGRNAYEQYF.

This clonotype was seen a few times. The rearrangement links TRBV14 to TRBJ2-7; a possible D gene is TRBD2 (5 bases). The CDR3 sequence is 16 residues long. The V gene lost 1 base and the J gene lost 3 bases, with 16 bases spanning the gap. Germline-derived CDR1 and CDR2 are SGHDN and FVKESK. The chain's CDR3 is CASSQVGSKEVYEQYF. CDR3 bases: TGTGCCAGCAGCCAAGTGGGGAGCAAGGAGGTCTACGAGCAGTACTTC.

This clonotype was counted many times. This chain links TRBV3-1 with TRBJ2-1; 7 nucleotides line up with TRBD2. The CDR3 spans 16 residues. J was trimmed by 2 bases and V by 1 base; bases with no gene match: 5. The germline V gene encodes CDR1 LGHDT and CDR2 YNNKEL (reference sequence). In DNA form, the CDR3 reads TGTGCCAGCAGCCAAGGGGGGGGGACTGCCTACAATGAGCAGTTCTTC. It codes for CASSQGGGTAYNEQFF.

This chain links TRBV7-8 with TRBJ1-5, with 8 nucleotides matching TRBD1. The CDR3 is 16 amino acids. V lost 5 bases to trimming and J lost 0 bases; unmatched junction nucleotides: 6. The germline CDR1 and CDR2 sequences are SGHVS and FQNEAQ. The CDR3 spells CASSPGQAGSNQPQHF. The CDR3 DNA sequence: TGTGCCAGCAGCCCGGGACAGGCGGGTAGCAATCAGCCCCAGCATTTT.

This clonotype has a count of ten or more. The chain combines TRBV30 with TRBJ2-3, with D hard to call. V shed 4 bases and J shed 1 base, with 15 bases lying between them. Germline V gene data show CDR1 as GTSNPN and CDR2 as SVGIG (reference sequence). This CDR3 comprises 15 residues. The CDR3 bases are TGTGCCTGGAAGACTCTCACTCGGGGCACAGATACGCAGTATTTT. Translation gives CAWKTLTRGTDTQYF.

The chain recombines TRBV5-1 with TRBJ2-3; D may be TRBD1 (6 bases). Germline CDR1 reads SGHRS; CDR2 reads YFSETQ. With 7 bases removed from V and 4 bases from J, the gap between germline ends came to 16 bases. The CDR3 covers 14 residues. CDR3 amino acids: CASHTGSGPDTQYF. The CDR3 coding sequence is TGCGCCAGCCATACAGGGTCGGGGCCAGATACGCAGTATTTT.

In this sample, this clonotype turned up a few times. V is TRBV20-1 and J is TRBJ2-1, with 15 bases fitting TRBD2. This CDR3 is 16 amino acids long. Germline loops: CDR1 DFQATT, CDR2 SNEGSKA (reference sequence). V gave up 6 bases and J gave up 4 bases; unmatched junction bases: 7. CDR3 in amino acids: CSASGLAGGPYNEQFF. The CDR3 region has the DNA TGCAGTGCCTCAGGACTAGCGGGAGGGCCGTACAATGAGCAGTTCTTC.

The chain carries TRBV12-3 or TRBV12-4 and TRBJ2-7; 7 bases agree with TRBD1. CDR3 length: 15 amino acids. With 2 bases clipped from V and 3 bases from J, the junction kept 7 bases outside the gene matches. CDR3 amino acids: CASSLQKGQNYEQYF. In nucleotides, the CDR3 is TGTGCCAGCAGTTTACAAAAGGGACAGAACTACGAGCAGTACTTC.